The rows below give T cell receptor beta chains drawn from one sample of a study of graft-versus-host responses after intestinal transplantation. Only in-frame clones appear in the TCRdb table, and some are missing; sequencing was by immunoSEQ multiplex PCR. This sample has about 21,000 clones, with about 57% found just once. Sample: alloreactive CD4+ T cells from a mixed lymphocyte reaction culture, taken before intestinal transplant. Every receptor here comes from a human patient who received an intestinal transplant. Each CDR3 is given with its conserved first and last residue. The D gene is left open where the match is weak. Expanded clones get a size class; other rows say once, few or many, or leave the size out.

>TRBJ2-7|TRBV6-5|TRBD2|14|once
CASRLAGGYYEQYF
TGTGCCAGCAGGCTAGCGGGAGGGTACTACGAGCAGTACTTC
>TRBJ1-1|TRBV30|TRBD1|15|once
CAWSVRTGRTTEAFF
TGTGCCTGGAGTGTCAGGACAGGGCGAACGACTGAAGCTTTCTTT
>TRBJ1-5|TRBV18|NA|14|few
CASSLAEVGQPQHF
TGTGCCAGCTCATTGGCTGAAGTTGGTCAGCCCCAGCATTTT
>TRBJ1-1|TRBV10-2|NA|12|NA
CASSPRDTEAFF
TGCGCCAGCAGCCCCCGGGACACTGAAGCTTTCTTT
>TRBJ1-6|TRBV7-2|NA|17|NA
CASSLGVGGNFNSPLHF
TGTGCCAGCAGCTTAGGTGTCGGGGGGAATTTTAATTCACCCCTCCACTTT
>TRBJ1-2|TRBV11-2|NA|12|NA
CASSFSDYGYTF
TGTGCCAGCAGCTTCTCTGACTATGGCTACACCTTC
>TRBJ1-4|TRBV28|TRBD1|16|NA
CASSFGGTGRREKLFF
TGTGCCAGCAGTTTCGGGGGGACAGGGAGAAGGGAAAAACTGTTTTTT
>TRBJ1-2|TRBV18|TRBD1|14|few
CASSPRDRVGGYTF
TGTGCCAGCTCACCACGAGACAGGGTAGGAGGCTACACCTTC
>TRBJ1-5|TRBV6-5|TRBD1|14|few
CASSGRGPGSPQHF
TGTGCCAGCAGTGGCAGGGGGCCCGGTTCGCCCCAGCATTTT
>TRBJ1-2|TRBV6-6|NA|14|few
CASSYRGFQGGYTF
TGTGCCAGCAGTTACAGGGGTTTCCAGGGCGGCTACACCTTC
>TRBJ1-2|TRBV18|NA|16|NA
CASSPARRTGSYGYTF
TGTGCCAGCTCACCGGCGAGAAGAACAGGGAGCTATGGCTACACCTTC
>TRBJ1-4|TRBV7-9|NA|16|NA
CASSSQGTVANEKLFF
TGTGCCAGCAGCTCCCAGGGGACGGTGGCTAATGAAAAACTGTTTTTT
>TRBJ1-6|TRBV6-5|NA|12|medium-sized
CASSYRNSPLHF
TGTGCCAGCAGTTATCGGAATTCACCCCTCCACTTT
>TRBJ1-1|TRBV5-1|NA|13|once
CASSTDRYTEAFF
TGCGCCAGCAGCACGGACAGATACACTGAAGCTTTCTTT
>TRBJ2-6|TRBV7-2|TRBD2|17|few
CASSRTSGVSGANVLTF
TGTGCCAGCAGCCGGACTAGCGGGGTCTCTGGGGCCAACGTCCTGACTTTC
>TRBJ2-1|TRBV7-2|TRBD2|16|NA
CASSLKGLALWSEQFF
TGTGCCAGCAGCTTAAAGGGACTAGCTCTTTGGAGTGAGCAGTTCTTC
>TRBJ2-5|TRBV5-1|NA|15|NA
CASSLGDPRGETQYF
TGCGCCAGCAGCTTGGGGGACCCCCGGGGGGAGACCCAGTACTTC
>TRBJ2-6|TRBV19|NA|15|few
CASSIRGSGANVLTF
TGTGCCAGTAGTATTAGGGGTTCTGGGGCCAACGTCCTGACTTTC
>TRBJ2-7|TRBV7-2|NA|12|few
CATQGYAYEQYF
TGTGCCACCCAGGGTTATGCCTACGAGCAGTACTTC
>TRBJ1-2|TRBV6-5|NA|13|few
CASSEVREWGYTF
TGTGCCAGCAGTGAAGTGCGAGAGTGGGGCTACACCTTC
>TRBJ2-1|TRBV5-1|TRBD1|16|NA
CASSLTGTGGGNEQFF
TGCGCCAGCAGCTTAACCGGGACAGGGGGTGGGAATGAGCAGTTCTTC
>TRBJ1-1|TRBV28|NA|11|NA
CASRENTEAFF
TGTGCCAGCCGGGAGAACACTGAAGCTTTCTTT
>TRBJ1-1|TRBV7-9|NA|16|few
CASSPLSRALNTEAFF
TGTGCCAGCAGCCCGTTGAGTAGAGCCTTGAACACTGAAGCTTTCTTT